Listed below are T cell receptor beta chains from one sample, sequenced in a study of read filtering for tumor transcriptome and immune sequencing. From the reads, TCRdb called clonotypes with MiXCR, one entry per CDR3 protein. The sample carries 25,000 to 35,000 distinct CDR3 sequences, approximately 15% recorded once. Material: a population of CD138-negative cells sorted from bone marrow. Receptors were obtained from a donor aged 40 or over with multiple myeloma. CDR3s include the opening cysteine and the closing phenylalanine or tryptophan. Some rows have no size entry. The others give once, few or many, or a class for an expanded clone.

abundance	v_gene	j_gene	CDR3aa
many	TRBV20-1	TRBJ2-7	CSATDLKGEQYF
medium-sized	TRBV20-1	TRBJ2-1	CSAYWTGGGYNEQFF
many	TRBV5-4	TRBJ2-1	CASSLGSGEYNEQFF
many	TRBV19	TRBJ2-6	CASSHTGLTGANVLTF
-	TRBV12-5	TRBJ2-1	CVSVLENEQFF
many	TRBV5-1	TRBJ2-1	CASSLGQGGTYNEQFF
many	TRBV6-5	TRBJ2-5	CASSYSGLASGDQETQYF
-	TRBV30	TRBJ2-7	CAWSVLENTYEQYF
many	TRBV27	TRBJ2-1	CASSQLLAGGPRNEQFF
many	TRBV6-2/TRBV6-3	TRBJ1-5	CASSTGRGTGVSEPQHF
many	TRBV3-1	TRBJ2-1	CASSQDPGGPGAANEQFF
-	TRBV7-3	TRBJ2-7	CASSLKTYEQYF
once	TRBV4-1	TRBJ2-6	CASSRETIGSSGANVLTF
many	TRBV24-1	TRBJ2-7	CATSVGPGDEQYF
few	TRBV20-1	TRBJ1-3	CSAAPARGEDTIYF
many	TRBV7-9	TRBJ2-4	CAVEGGIAKNIQYF
many	TRBV20-1	TRBJ2-3	CSARKFQDTQYF
-	TRBV2	TRBJ2-1	CASSDPVWVAGGSNEQFF
many	TRBV7-3	TRBJ2-2	CASSLLTGATGELFF
many	TRBV5-4	TRBJ2-1	CASSRTGAPYNEQFF
many	TRBV5-1	TRBJ2-6	CASSLVGAPAISGANVLTF
many	TRBV20-1	TRBJ2-7	CSARKGYEQYF
many	TRBV20-1	TRBJ2-3	CSARVYDTQYF
many	TRBV29-1	TRBJ1-1	CSVEGTENTEAFF
many	TRBV18	TRBJ1-1	CASSLQGVGTEAFF
many	TRBV7-6	TRBJ2-1	CASSFGTSGALNEQFF
many	TRBV11-3	TRBJ1-2	CASSLTEGALDYGYTF